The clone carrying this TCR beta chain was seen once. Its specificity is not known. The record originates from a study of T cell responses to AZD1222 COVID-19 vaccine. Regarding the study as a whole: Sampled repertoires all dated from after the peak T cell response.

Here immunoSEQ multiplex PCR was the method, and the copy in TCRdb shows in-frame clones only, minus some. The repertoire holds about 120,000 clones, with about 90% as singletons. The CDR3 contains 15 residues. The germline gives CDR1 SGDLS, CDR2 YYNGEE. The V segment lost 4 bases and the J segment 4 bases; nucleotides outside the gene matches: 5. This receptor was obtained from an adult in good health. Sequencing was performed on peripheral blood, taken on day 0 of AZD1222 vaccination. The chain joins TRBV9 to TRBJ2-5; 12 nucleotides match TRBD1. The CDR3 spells CASSNPGQGAETQYF. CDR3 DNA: TGTGCCAGCAGCAATCCGGGACAGGGGGCAGAGACCCAGTACTTC. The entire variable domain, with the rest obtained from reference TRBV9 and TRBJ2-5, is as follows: DSGVTQTPKHLITATGQRVTLRCSPRSGDLSVYWYQQSLDQGLQFLIQYYNGEERAKGNILERFSAQQFPDLHSELNLSSLELGDSALYFCASSNPGQGAETQYFGPGTRLLVL.